The T cell receptor (beta chain) described here comes from a study of T cell responses to AZD1222 COVID-19 vaccine. Study-level points and caveats: Repertoire sampling was restricted to post-peak T cell response timepoints. Increases in Spike-specific TCR breadth and depth were seen after two AZD1222 doses. Reportedly, close to half of spike-specific TCRs are directed against unmutated variant regions. It should be noted that donors were predominantly white British and more often female, and clonal diversity was possibly underestimated.

The length of the CDR3 is 15 residues. CDR1 is KGHSH, CDR2 LQKENI, per germline. V lost 2 bases and J 0 bases, leaving 8 bases between the germline ends. Generated by immunoSEQ multiplex PCR, the TCRdb table keeps only in-frame clones and is missing some. The sample gives approximately 130,000 clones, about 93% of which show up once; 0.91% is in the top ten. Points on this clone: Its target is not known.

This sample comprised peripheral blood, obtained on day 0 of AZD1222 vaccination. The gene calls are TRBV18 and TRBJ1-3, with no clear D. This TCR was sampled from an adult in good health. The CDR3 nucleotides read TGTGCCAGCTCACCAGAAGTGGGCTCTGGAAACACCATATATTTT. This sequence encodes CASSPEVGSGNTIYF.